The text below deals with one T cell receptor (beta chain). The antigen is unknown. Produced via immunoSEQ multiplex PCR; TCRdb's table is partial and in-frame only. This sample has about 2 million clones; over 85% occur once, and the top ten carry about 1.1%. Germline lookup yields CDR1 SNHLY and CDR2 FYNNEI. The germline V and J ends were trimmed by 5 bases and 0 bases, with 10 bases remaining between them. CDR3 length: 14 amino acids. This record comes from a study of shared clonotypes between healthy human individuals. Terminally differentiated effector memory CD45RA+ cells were excluded by CCR7 positive selection of CD45RO-negative cells. Study outcomes and limitations: With a few donors compared, around 5% of naive CD4 clonotypes were shared. Inspection by rarefaction showed sorted-subset sequencing to be incomplete despite large depth.

The sequencing sample was made of naive CD8+ T cells sorted from blood. The TCR comes from a man aged 18 to 30 in good health. The V call is TRBV2, the J call TRBJ1-1, with D unresolved. The CDR3 protein is CASSYETLNTEAFF. The DNA of the CDR3 is TGTGCCAGCAGTTACGAGACACTGAACACTGAAGCTTTCTTT.